This TCR beta chain was found in a study of cytomegalovirus exposure and HLA in healthy donors. CDR3 length equals 14 residues. Trimming took off 3 bases at V and 0 bases at J, with 6 bases between the two ends. Looked up from germline, CDR1 is SGHAT and CDR2 is FQNNGV. Assay used: immunoSEQ multiplex PCR; TCRdb lists only in-frame clones, some missing. The table has under 150,000 clones, around 88% seen once. Details on this clone: Its antigen is not known.

While the first cohort had some 700 subjects, the donors belonged to the separate validation cohort of 100 to 150 subjects. Broader study findings: The study put 150 to 200 TCR beta chains on its list as cytomegalovirus-associated.

The receptor was isolated from a young woman in good health and CMV-seropositive. Sequencing was performed on PBMCs. This rearrangement joins TRBV11-2 to TRBJ2-1, with unresolved D. The CDR3 spells CASSLASSYNEQFF. The CDR3 bases are TGTGCCAGCAGCTTGGCCAGCTCCTACAATGAGCAGTTCTTC.